This T cell receptor beta chain was recorded in a study of graft-versus-host responses after intestinal transplantation. Looking at the study overall: Every recipient had anti-thymocyte globulin induction and 2 to 4 years of tacrolimus plus steroids.

Measured with immunoSEQ multiplex PCR; TCRdb has only the in-frame clones, and not every one. Counted here are around 93,000 clones, 75% to 95% occurring once; the ten biggest clones make up 6%. Points from the study as a whole: Within the allografts of patients who had graft-donor T cell macrochimerism, graft-versus-host to host-versus-graft clonal ratios were high. Recipient-marrow GvH clones were detected, some having first appeared in ileum or blood.

Of note for this clone: The antigen is not known.

Sequences were derived from unstimulated CD8+ T cells sorted from spleen or lymph node cells, sampled before intestinal transplant. The origin of this receptor is a human donor who received an intestinal transplant.

The CDR3 reads CASSPTGGSNEKLFF. The CDR3 bases are TGTGCCAGCAGCCCGACAGGGGGGTCTAATGAAAAACTGTTTTTT. The chain recombines TRBV7-2 with TRBJ1-4; the match to TRBD1 covers 9 bases. The CDR3 extends over 15 amino acids. The J segment lost 3 bases and the V segment lost 5 bases, leaving 4 bases of the junction unmatched. Per the germline V gene, CDR1 is SGHTA and CDR2 is FQGNSA.